This TCR beta chain was captured in a study of shared T cell receptors in the human thymus. The data were produced by immunoSEQ multiplex PCR, yet TCRdb's version contains in-frame clones alone and is incomplete. The top ten clones hold approximately 0.01% of a sample with approximately 660,000 clones, approximately 87% of them seen once. Germline V gene lookup returns CDR1 LGHNA and CDR2 YNFKEQ. V lost 4 bases to trimming and J lost 5 bases; unmatched junction nucleotides: 15. The CDR3 length is 18 residues. This sample was also put to use in a study of human thymus T cells. As that report states: All donors were healthy Finnish infants who were undergoing corrective surgery to treat congenital heart defects.

The source is a boy in the first two years of life with a congenital heart defect. Sequencing used thymocytes. The genes are TRBV4-2 and TRBJ2-3, with 10 nucleotides matching TRBD2. CDR3 protein: CASSPEGASGSEVDTQYF. The DNA for the CDR3 is TGTGCCAGCAGCCCCGAGGGGGCTAGCGGGAGTGAGGTAGATACGCAGTATTTT.